What follows is one T cell receptor (beta chain) and its context. The antigen remains undetermined. The record originates from a study of CXCR3-negative and CXCR3-positive naive CD8 T cells. Regarding the study as a whole: Hydrophobicity was higher for TRB CDR3s found in CXCR3-positive naive cells than in CXCR3-negative naive cells.

The CDR3 consists of 14 residues. Germline CDR1 SQVTM, CDR2 ANQGSEA. Carrying UMI labels, the TRB cDNA libraries were prepared through 5' RACE. TCRdb re-analyzed the 5' RACE reads; it lists each CDR3 protein once, without DNA. The sample totals fewer than 90,000 distinct CDR3 sequences. This clonotype was sampled from a human donor in good health. Some clones in this sample may be carry-over from other donors' samples. V gene TRBV29-1 combines with J gene TRBJ2-1; the TRBD2 assignment by TCRdb is unverifiable without DNA. Sequencing was done on a sample of naive CXCR3- CD8+ T cells from blood. The subset denotes: CD45RO-CCR7+CD27+CD95- naive CD8+ T cells lacking CXCR3 (TNR3-). The CDR3: CSVGTSGIYSEQFF.